This T cell receptor beta chain was identified in a study of cytomegalovirus exposure and HLA in healthy donors. Study-wide points: A further, later analysis showed that HLA-associated TCR beta chains (compared with equally common others) were more clonally expanded. The study reported that TCR beta sequences accurately predicted HLA-A and HLA-B alleles in most subjects. CMV serostatus was the only recorded immune exposure for donors. With later analysis, a missense DCLRE1C variant became linked to TCR beta V- and J-gene trimming.

The PCR employed 60 Vbeta primers together with 13 Jbeta primers. TCRdb's copy holds only in-frame clones and misses some; the assay was immunoSEQ multiplex PCR. The sample comprises 110,000 to 150,000 clones, over 70% of which are singletons, and more than 0.75% rests with the top ten. Concerning this clone: Its antigen remains unidentified.

The trim removed 4 bases at V and 5 bases at J, leaving 7 bases unmatched. The CDR3 is 15 residues long. The V gene's germline CDR1 is SEHNR and CDR2 FQNEAQ (reference sequence). This chain links TRBV7-9 with TRBJ2-1; 8 bases fit TRBD1. This receptor was obtained from a man younger than 35 in good health and CMV-seronegative. Sequenced material: PBMCs. The chain's CDR3 is CASSSYRDRNNEQFF. The DNA of the CDR3 is TGTGCCAGCAGCTCTTACCGGGACAGGAACAATGAGCAGTTCTTC.